This passage covers 26 T cell receptor beta chains from one sample sequenced in a study of T-cell memory formation after mild COVID-19. TCRdb re-analysed the 5' RACE reads in MiXCR, keeping a single row per CDR3 protein. In the table there are 50,000 to 60,000 distinct CDR3 sequences, roughly a quarter of which are singletons. Sequenced: PBMCs or a T cell subset sorted from them (not recorded which). These receptors were collected from a man aged 18 to 30 who had mild COVID-19 (a few samples of this study predate the infection). Cell type and time point are not known.

In its sample, this clonotype was seen a few times. The rearrangement links TRBV2 to TRBJ2-3, with TRBD1 identical over 7 bases. Germline CDR1 reads SNHLY; CDR2 reads FYNNEI. The CDR3 covers 15 residues. Trimming removed 4 bases from V and 0 bases from J; junction bases left unmatched: 4. DNA of the CDR3: TGTGCCAGCAGTGTCGGGACAGTAAGCACAGATACGCAGTATTTT. This sequence encodes CASSVGTVSTDTQYF.

This rearrangement joins TRBV7-8 to TRBJ2-1, with D unclear. Germline V gene data show CDR1 as SGHVS and CDR2 as FQNEAQ. This CDR3 comprises 14 residues. Trimming took off 0 bases at V and 3 bases at J, with 6 bases between the two ends. CDR3 loop: CASSLAGFYNEQFF. CDR3 DNA: TGTGCCAGCAGCTTAGCGGGGTTCTACAATGAGCAGTTCTTC.

V usage is TRBV4-1 and J usage is TRBJ2-7, with D tentatively TRBD1 or TRBD2 (5 bases each). V lost 2 bases and J 4 bases, leaving 9 bases between the germline ends. CDR1 is MGHRA, CDR2 YSYEKL, per germline. This CDR3 contains 13 residues. CDR3: CASSQHEGYEQYV. Here the CDR3 DNA reads TGCGCCAGCAGCCAACATGAGGGGTACGAGCAGTACGTC.

This clonotype is medium-sized in the sample. The V gene is TRBV12-3 or TRBV12-4, the J gene TRBJ2-3; 7 bases match TRBD1. CDR3 length: 18 amino acids. Unmatched junction bases numbered 15, after V lost 6 bases and J lost 0 bases. This chain's CDR3 is CASRQEEVGTASTDTQYF. The CDR3 region has the DNA TGTGCCAGCAGACAGGAAGAGGTCGGGACAGCTAGCACAGATACGCAGTATTTT.

This clonotype has a handful of counts. The chain is built from TRBV7-9 and TRBJ2-4, with TRBD2 as a possible D gene (6 bases). Germline V lookup: CDR1 SEHNR, CDR2 FQNEAQ (reference sequence). V dropped 4 bases and J dropped 3 bases, with 10 bases sitting between them. There are 14 residues in the CDR3. The CDR3, as DNA: TGTGCCAGCAGCTCCCCGGAGGGCAAAAACATTCAGTACTTC. As protein: CASSSPEGKNIQYF.

The sample holds a few counts of this clonotype. The V call is TRBV4-2, the J call TRBJ2-7, with unresolved D. V lost 1 base and J lost 6, with 4 bases in between. Germline V gene lookup returns CDR1 LGHNA and CDR2 YNFKEQ. The CDR3 runs 11 residues. CDR3 protein: CASSQASEQYF. The DNA of the CDR3 is TGTGCCAGCAGCCAAGCCTCCGAGCAGTACTTC.

The chain employs TRBV29-1 and TRBJ2-1, with 12 bases fitting TRBD1. The CDR3 totals 14 residues. The germline V gene has CDR1 SQVTM and CDR2 ANQGSEA. Trimming cost V 7 bases and J 9 bases; bases outside gene matches: 10. The CDR3 region is CSAPEGTGGGEQFF. The CDR3 coding sequence is TGCAGCGCCCCGGAGGGGACAGGGGGCGGTGAGCAGTTCTTC.

This clonotype has a handful of counts. The chain couples TRBV15 to TRBJ1-5; a possible D gene is TRBD1 (5 bases). This CDR3 region has 15 residues. V was shortened by 0 bases and J by 5 bases, with 11 bases between the two germline ends. Germline CDR1 and CDR2: LNHNV and YYDKDF (reference sequence). The CDR3 region has the DNA TGTGCCACCAGCAGAGATAAGGCGGGGGATCAGCCCCAGCATTTT. Its translation is CATSRDKAGDQPQHF.

V and J are TRBV13 and TRBJ1-2; D unclear. Between the trimmed V and J ends, which lost 0 bases and 6 bases, there was a span of 5 bases. The germline V gene encodes CDR1 PRHDT and CDR2 FYEKMQ (reference sequence). This CDR3 region has 12 residues. The CDR3 coding sequence is TGTGCCAGCAGCTTAGGGAACAATGGCTACACCTTC. Translating gives CASSLGNNGYTF.

This sequence joins TRBV6-5 and TRBJ1-2; D uncertain. Looked up from germline, CDR1 is MNHEY and CDR2 is SVGAGI. The CDR3 is 12 residues long. Trimming removed 6 bases from V and 3 bases from J, with 8 bases in between. The CDR3 DNA reads as TGTGCCAGCAGGGACGTATACTATGGCTACACCTTC. Its translation is CASRDVYYGYTF.

In its sample, this clonotype was seen a few times. The chain has TRBV20-1 and TRBJ2-1, with unresolved D. Germline-derived CDR1 and CDR2 are DFQATT and SNEGSKA (reference sequence). This CDR3 contains 12 residues. The V and J ends lost 5 bases and 6 bases respectively, with 11 bases between them. The CDR3 nucleotides read TGCAGTGCTGCTAACGATGCCAATGAGCAGTTCTTC. Amino acids: CSAANDANEQFF.

This clonotype turned up a few times. The chain couples TRBV24-1 to TRBJ2-1; D not certain. Germline CDR1 reads KGHDR; CDR2 reads SFDVKD. Trimming cost V 3 bases and J 8 bases, with 16 bases left between them. This CDR3 contains 15 residues. The CDR3 loop is CATSDGLGRWDEQFF. The DNA of the CDR3 is TGTGCCACCAGTGATGGCCTAGGTCGTTGGGATGAGCAGTTCTTC.

This clonotype was picked up a small number of times. CDR3 loop: CASSFGTGPYEQYF. The CDR3 DNA sequence: TGCGCCAGCAGCTTTGGGACAGGGCCCTACGAGCAGTACTTC. V and J are TRBV5-1 and TRBJ2-7; 9 nucleotides match TRBD1. After removal of 2 bases from V and 2 bases from J, the junction contained 2 bases not matched to a gene. The CDR3 sequence is 14 residues long. Germline values: CDR1 SGHRS, CDR2 YFSETQ.

This clonotype was recorded a few times. The rearrangement joins TRBV4-1 to TRBJ2-7, with 8 bases that match TRBD2. V was clipped by 3 bases and J by 4 bases; unmatched bases: 2. Per the germline V gene, CDR1 is MGHRA and CDR2 is YSYEKL. This CDR3 is 13 amino acids long. The CDR3 reads CASSHASGYEQYF. CDR3 nucleotides: TGCGCCAGCAGCCACGCTAGCGGGTACGAGCAGTACTTC.

This clonotype was found once. The gene calls are TRBV7-9 and TRBJ1-2, with a tentative D call TRBD1 (6 bases). V gave up 7 bases and J gave up 3 bases, with 18 bases separating them. CDR3 length: 15 residues. Germline V lookup: CDR1 SEHNR, CDR2 FQNEAQ (reference sequence). In DNA form, the CDR3 reads TGTGCCAGCACCGCGGGCCAGGGGATAGACTATGGCTACACCTTC. Encoded protein: CASTAGQGIDYGYTF.

Ten or more counts support this clonotype. The chain uses TRBV10-3 and TRBJ2-1, with TRBD2 matching over 7 bases. Germline V gene data show CDR1 as ENHRY and CDR2 as SYGVKD. With 8 bases clipped from V and 8 bases from J, the junction kept 18 bases outside the gene matches. The CDR3 sequence is 16 residues long. In DNA, the CDR3 is TGTGCCATCGCGGGCTCAGACCAGCGGGGAAACGATGAGCAGTTCTTC. Translating gives CAIAGSDQRGNDEQFF.

The rearrangement uses TRBV30 and TRBJ2-1; weak D call: TRBD2 (6 bases). CDR3 size: 12 residues. In germline, CDR1 is GTSNPN, CDR2 SVGIG (reference sequence). V dropped 5 bases and J dropped 7 bases, with 12 bases sitting between them. CDR3 DNA: TGTGCCTGGGGGAGGACGGGGAATGAGCAGTTCTTC. Protein product: CAWGRTGNEQFF.

The rearrangement joins TRBV9 to TRBJ2-3, with 7 nucleotides matching TRBD2. The CDR3 contains 13 residues. Germline-derived CDR1 and CDR2 are SGDLS and YYNGEE. V gave up 4 bases and J gave up 7 bases; unmatched junction bases: 6. The CDR3 here is CASSSSGLHTQYF. In nucleotides, the CDR3 is TGTGCCAGCAGCTCGTCGGGACTACATACGCAGTATTTT.

This clonotype has just a few counts. This chain uses TRBV27 with TRBJ2-7; no reliable D call. CDR3 size: 13 residues. With 2 bases removed from V and 0 bases from J, the gap between germline ends came to 5 bases. Germline V gene lookup returns CDR1 MNHEY and CDR2 SMNVEV (reference sequence). The CDR3 region is CASSLGNSYEQYF. The CDR3 DNA is TGTGCCAGCAGTTTAGGGAACTCCTACGAGCAGTACTTC.

V is TRBV11-2 and J is TRBJ2-7; the D gene is possibly TRBD2 (5 bases). CDR1 SGHAT and CDR2 FQNNGV come from the germline V gene. The CDR3 sequence is 15 residues long. With 5 bases removed from V and 0 bases from J, the gap between germline ends came to 14 bases. CDR3 DNA: TGTGCCAGCAGCCGGGATGGGCTGGACTCCTACGAGCAGTACTTC. This encodes CASSRDGLDSYEQYF.

The rearrangement joins TRBV14 to TRBJ1-6, with a weak D call TRBD1 (6 bases). The V and J ends lost 4 bases and 7 bases respectively, with 14 bases between them. CDR1 and CDR2 (germline): SGHDN, FVKESK. The length of the CDR3 is 15 residues. This CDR3 reads CASSLAGAGNSPLHF. In DNA, the CDR3 is TGTGCCAGCAGCCTCGCAGGGGCGGGGAATTCACCCCTCCACTTT.

The rearrangement joins TRBV27 to TRBJ2-7; D is undetermined. CDR1 is MNHEY, CDR2 SMNVEV, per germline (reference sequence). The CDR3 is 15 amino acids. The V end lost 1 base, the J end lost 6 bases, and 16 bases lay between the germline ends. The CDR3 here is CASSLYGSYPSEQYV. For the CDR3, the DNA is TGTGCCAGCAGTTTATATGGGTCCTACCCGTCCGAGCAGTACGTC.

This clonotype came up many times. This chain links TRBV4-1 with TRBJ2-3; the match to TRBD2 covers 7 bases. With V trimmed by 2 bases and J by 3 bases, 8 bases remained unmatched. Germline loops: CDR1 MGHRA, CDR2 YSYEKL. The CDR3 totals 16 residues. CDR3 DNA sequence: TGCGCCAGCAGCCAAACCCCCTTGGGGGGGACAGATACGCAGTATTTT. It is translated as CASSQTPLGGTDTQYF.

This chain connects TRBV5-8 to TRBJ1-6; tentatively, D is TRBD1 (6 bases). With 2 bases removed from V and 6 bases from J, the gap between germline ends came to 9 bases. Germline CDR1 and CDR2: SGHTS and YDEGEE. The CDR3 runs to 14 residues. This CDR3 is CASSFQGFNSPLHF. In nucleotides, the CDR3 is TGTGCCAGCAGCTTTCAGGGGTTTAATTCACCCCTCCACTTT.

This chain uses TRBV7-6 with TRBJ2-5; D is unresolved. This CDR3 has 14 residues. The ends were cut back, 8 bases at V and 1 base at J, with 14 bases in the middle. Germline V gives CDR1 SGHVS, CDR2 FNYEAQ. CDR3 bases: TGTGCCAGCGGCACGGTAGGGTTCCAAGAGACCCAGTACTTC. Translating gives CASGTVGFQETQYF. Full variable domain (outside the CDR3, taken from reference TRBV7-6 and TRBJ2-5): GAGVSQSPRYKVTKRGQDVALRCDPISGHVSLYWYRQALGQGPEFLTYFNYEAQQDKSGLPNDRFSAERPEGSISTLTIQRTEQRDSAMYRCASGTVGFQETQYFGPGTRLLVL.

The chain uses TRBV7-2 and TRBJ2-3, with D possibly matching TRBD2 (5 bases). V lost 6 bases and J lost 8, with 21 bases in between. This CDR3 is 15 amino acids long. Germline V gives CDR1 SGHTA, CDR2 FQGNSA. CDR3 in DNA: TGTGCCAGCAGACCAGACCCCACTAGTAGGGTTACGCAGTATTTT. Protein sequence: CASRPDPTSRVTQYF.